The 9 T cell receptor beta chains in this list originate from one sample, sequenced in a study of shared clonotypes between healthy human individuals. The protocol was immunoSEQ multiplex PCR, while the TCRdb copy is restricted to in-frame clones and leaves out a portion. Of 760,000 or so clones in the sample, 90% to 97% were seen once. CD45RO negativity and positive selection for CCR7 defined naive CD8 cells, a population that excluded terminally differentiated effector memory CD45RA+ cells. The source material was naive CD8+ T cells sorted from blood. The receptors derive from a man aged 25 to 40 in good health.

The genes are TRBV19 and TRBJ1-5; D may be TRBD1 (5 bases). This CDR3 spans 14 amino acids. The V gene lost 5 bases and the J gene lost 7 bases, with 15 bases spanning the gap. The germline gives CDR1 LNHDA, CDR2 SQIVND (reference sequence). In DNA, the CDR3 is TGTGCCAGTAGTCATCAGGGCGGTGGCCAGCCCCAGCATTTT. It is translated as CASSHQGGGQPQHF. The complete variable domain, with remaining parts taken from reference TRBV19 and TRBJ1-5, reads DGGITQSPKYLFRKEGQNVTLSCEQNLNHDAMYWYRQDPGQGLRLIYYSQIVNDFQKGDIAEGYSVSREKKESFPLTVTSAQKNPTAFYLCASSHQGGGQPQHFGDGTRLSIL.

This clone came up once. This chain uses TRBV5-8 with TRBJ1-4; D remains ambiguous. Germline V lookup: CDR1 SGHTS, CDR2 YDEGEE. This CDR3 contains 15 residues. V was pared by 0 bases and J by 7 bases, with 13 bases between. CDR3 bases: TGTGCCAGCAGCTTGGGATGGGAGTTAGGTGAAAAACTGTTTTTT. Its translation is CASSLGWELGEKLFF.

This clone came up once. J is TRBJ2-1 and V is TRBV11-2; 12 bases fit TRBD2. Germline V gene sequence: CDR1 SGHAT, CDR2 FQNNGV. Trimming cost V 4 bases and J 3 bases; bases outside gene matches: 7. The CDR3 contains 17 residues. The CDR3 coding sequence is TGTGCCAGCAGCTCCCTGACTAGCGGGAGACTCTACAATGAGCAGTTCTTC. It specifies CASSSLTSGRLYNEQFF.

The chain has TRBV9 and TRBJ2-3; either TRBD1 or TRBD2 may supply D (6 bases each). Between the trimmed V and J ends, which lost 3 bases and 5 bases, there was a span of 10 bases. This CDR3 has 13 amino acids. CDR1 is SGDLS, CDR2 YYNGEE, per germline. This CDR3 is CASSAGGGDTQYF. CDR3 in DNA: TGTGCCAGCAGCGCCGGAGGGGGAGATACGCAGTATTTT.

The chain uses TRBV9 and TRBJ2-1; TRBD1 aligns across 8 bases. V dropped 3 bases and J dropped 4; count of bases not matched to a gene: 6. This CDR3 comprises 15 residues. The germline CDR1 and CDR2 sequences are SGDLS and YYNGEE. Written as DNA, the CDR3 is TGTGCCAGCAGCGCGCACAGGGGGGAATACAATGAGCAGTTCTTC. Protein: CASSAHRGEYNEQFF.

J is TRBJ1-1 and V is TRBV2; D gene uncertain. Trimming took off 5 bases at V and 1 base at J, with 5 bases between the two ends. CDR1 SNHLY and CDR2 FYNNEI come from the germline V gene. This CDR3 is built from 12 residues. The DNA for the CDR3 is TGTGCCAGCAGTTGGAGGAACACTGAAGCTTTCTTT. Protein product: CASSWRNTEAFF.

The genes are TRBV4-1 and TRBJ1-2; unclear D gene. Trimming took off 0 bases at V and 3 bases at J, with 14 bases between the two ends. Per germline, CDR1 MGHRA and CDR2 YSYEKL. CDR3 length equals 16 residues. The CDR3: CASSQEGDIFYYGYTF. The CDR3 DNA reads TGCGCCAGCAGCCAAGAAGGCGACATATTCTACTATGGCTACACCTTC.

The V call is TRBV7-2, the J call TRBJ2-1; D possibly matches TRBD1 or TRBD2 (5 bases each). Germline V gene sequence: CDR1 SGHTA, CDR2 FQGNSA. V dropped 5 bases and J dropped 1 base, with 9 bases sitting between them. The CDR3 is 14 amino acids. The DNA of the CDR3 is TGTGCCAGCAGCGGGGACCTATCCTACAATGAGCAGTTCTTC. This gives the protein CASSGDLSYNEQFF.

V usage is TRBV5-1 and J usage is TRBJ2-1; TRBD2 matches 13 bases. Germline trimming cut 4 bases from V and 1 base from J; bases unmatched to any gene: 5. This CDR3 region has 17 residues. Per the germline V gene, CDR1 is SGHRS and CDR2 is YFSETQ. The DNA for the CDR3 is TGCGCCAGCAGCCACCCACTAGCGGGAGGGTCCTACAATGAGCAGTTCTTC. It specifies CASSHPLAGGSYNEQFF.